This TCR beta chain was recovered during a study of radiotherapy plus CTLA-4 blockade in lung cancer (dated by TCRdb to the late 2010s). For context, the study as a whole: Among enrolled patients, 15% to 20% had an objective response and 30% to 35% reached disease control.

Libraries were prepared through the immunoSEQ multiplex PCR assay. The source is immuneACCESS, and TCRdb retained only in-frame sequences with V and J called. Part of the clones is not carried over; for the studies checked, unresolved V genes explain less than half of this, and the remainder is unexplained. The table for this sample lists some 78,000 clones; around nine tenths of them were counted only once. The ten largest make up over 0.85% of the sample. The study evaluated CTLA-4 blockade (ipilimumab) given together with focal radiation therapy in patients who had chemo-refractory metastatic non-small-cell lung cancer. Details on this clone: Its cognate antigen has yet to be identified. No much larger clone exists at a distance of one base, and base qualities are not known.

CDR1 and CDR2, per the germline V gene, are KGHSH and LQKENI. The V and J ends are trimmed by 4 bases and 9 bases, leaving 10 bases between them. The CDR3 holds 12 amino acids from the cysteine to the phenylalanine. The DNA shown is the 36-base CDR3, in frame from base 1. Overall study results and their limits: After treatment with radiotherapy and ipilimumab, TCR clones that came from tumors expanded in the peripheral blood. The strongest predictors of response, as reported, were early dynamic changes in blood T cell clones along with a rise in serum interferon-beta after radiation.

The clonotype originates from a human donor with non-small cell lung cancer who had stable disease on radiotherapy plus ipilimumab. The rearrangement combines TRBV18 with TRBJ2-1, with TRBD2 tentatively as D gene (5 bases match). Sequencing was performed on peripheral blood, taken from a patient treated with radiotherapy plus ipilimumab. The CDR3 region reads CASSQGSGEQFF. The nucleotides read TGTGCCAGCTCACAAGGGAGTGGTGAGCAGTTCTTC.